This T cell receptor beta chain derives from a study of cytomegalovirus exposure and HLA in healthy donors. Study at large: Drawn from HLA-typed donors, approximately 86 million unique TCRs were held in an early data release. General observations from the study: Among TCR beta chains, those listed as cytomegalovirus-associated numbered under 200. There were three CMV-associated chains whose specificity for CMV antigens was confirmed in vitro.

With 4 bases removed from V and 0 bases from J, the gap between germline ends came to 8 bases. The CDR3 extends over 15 amino acids. Primers included in the PCR were 60 Vbeta and 13 Jbeta primers. Generated by immunoSEQ multiplex PCR, the TCRdb table keeps only in-frame clones and is missing some. The table has about 130,000 clones, more than 80% seen once; the top ten hold approximately 6%. Comments on this clone: Its target is unknown.

The chain couples TRBV5-3 to TRBJ2-6; D is uncertain. TRBV5-3 is recorded as an ORF, its role being uncertain. Sequenced input: PBMCs. The sequence was collected from a woman between 40 and 50 years old in good health and CMV-seropositive. CDR3 nucleotide sequence: TGTGCCAGAAGCCCTTTTCGCTCTGGGGCCAACGTCCTGACTTTC. It is translated as CARSPFRSGANVLTF.